This note documents a single T cell receptor (beta chain) sequence. The data originate from a study of T cells expressing NK-cell markers. With the 5' RACE reads reprocessed, TCRdb shows one record per CDR3 protein and no DNA. This table holds about half a million distinct CDR3 sequences. The CDR3 totals 15 residues. Germline loops: CDR1 LGHDT, CDR2 YNNKEL (reference sequence). The chain is built from TRBV3-1 and TRBJ2-7; lacking DNA, the TRBD1 call made by TCRdb goes unchecked. Sample: blood T cells: a sorted CD56 or NKG2C T cell subset, CD4+ or CD8+ T cells, or bulk PBMC T cells (not recorded which). This clonotype originated in a woman aged 45-65 years in good health. The CDR3 loop is CASSRQNRGNYEQYF.